The following is a T cell receptor (beta chain) sequence with its context. Its antigen is not known. The sample belongs to a study of T cell responses to AZD1222 COVID-19 vaccine. Overall study results and limits: Donors skewed white British and female; clonal diversity was possibly underestimated. Baseline antibody screening turned up just a handful of seropositive AZD1222 recipients.

The method was immunoSEQ multiplex PCR; TCRdb's version includes in-frame clones alone and lacks a portion of them. Here the sample spans roughly 91,000 clones, approximately 89% being singletons. Germline V gene sequence: CDR1 LNHDA, CDR2 SQIVND (reference sequence). CDR3 size: 14 residues. Trimming shortened V by 3 bases and J by 2 bases, and 10 bases separated the two germline ends. This chain links TRBV19 with TRBJ1-2; D not resolved. The material sequenced was peripheral blood, taken on day 0 of AZD1222 vaccination. The source of this sequence is an adult in good health. The CDR3 reads CASSMRYGNYGYTF. The CDR3 bases are TGTGCCAGTAGTATGCGGTACGGAAACTATGGCTACACCTTC.